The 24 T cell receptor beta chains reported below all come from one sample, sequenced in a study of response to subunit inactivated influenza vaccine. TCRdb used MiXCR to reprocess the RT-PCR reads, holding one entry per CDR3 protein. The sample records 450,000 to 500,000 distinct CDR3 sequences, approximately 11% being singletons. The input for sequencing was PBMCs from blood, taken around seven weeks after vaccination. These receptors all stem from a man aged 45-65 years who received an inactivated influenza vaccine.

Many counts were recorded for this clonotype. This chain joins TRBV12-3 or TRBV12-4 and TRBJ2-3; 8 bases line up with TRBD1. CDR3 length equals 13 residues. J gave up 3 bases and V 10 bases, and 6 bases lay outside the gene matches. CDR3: CATRTGMTDTQYF. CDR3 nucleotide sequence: TGTGCCACTCGGACAGGGATGACAGATACGCAGTATTTT.

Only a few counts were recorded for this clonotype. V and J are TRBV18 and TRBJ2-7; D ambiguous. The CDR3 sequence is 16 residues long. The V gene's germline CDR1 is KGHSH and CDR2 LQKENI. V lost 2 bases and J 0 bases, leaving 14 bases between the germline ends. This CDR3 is CASSPNARASSYEQYF. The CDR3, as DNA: TGTGCCAGCTCACCAAATGCAAGGGCAAGCTCCTACGAGCAGTACTTC.

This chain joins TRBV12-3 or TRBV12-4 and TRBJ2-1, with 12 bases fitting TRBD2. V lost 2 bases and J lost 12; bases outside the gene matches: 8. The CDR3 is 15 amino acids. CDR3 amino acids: CASSLFASGGEGQFF. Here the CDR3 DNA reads TGTGCCAGCAGTTTATTTGCTAGCGGGGGGGAAGGGCAGTTCTTC.

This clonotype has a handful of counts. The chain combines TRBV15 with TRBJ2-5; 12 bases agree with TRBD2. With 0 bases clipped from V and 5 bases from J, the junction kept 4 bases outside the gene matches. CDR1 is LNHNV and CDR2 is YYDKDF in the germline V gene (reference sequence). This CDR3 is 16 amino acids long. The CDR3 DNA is TGTGCCACCAGCAGAGATTTGACTAGCGGGAGCGAGACCCAGTACTTC. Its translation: CATSRDLTSGSETQYF.

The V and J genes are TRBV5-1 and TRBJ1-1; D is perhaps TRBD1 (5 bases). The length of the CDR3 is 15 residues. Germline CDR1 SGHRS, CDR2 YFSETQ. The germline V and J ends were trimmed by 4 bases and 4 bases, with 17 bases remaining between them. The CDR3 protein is CASSQSIQETTEAFF. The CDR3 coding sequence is TGCGCCAGCAGCCAATCGATACAGGAGACCACTGAAGCTTTCTTT.

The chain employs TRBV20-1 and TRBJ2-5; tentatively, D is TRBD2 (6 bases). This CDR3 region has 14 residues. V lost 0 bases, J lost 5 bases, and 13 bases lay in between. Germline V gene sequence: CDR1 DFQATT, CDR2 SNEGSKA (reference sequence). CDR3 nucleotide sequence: TGCAGTGCTAGAGATGTTCGGGGGAAGGAGACCCAGTACTTC. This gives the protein CSARDVRGKETQYF.

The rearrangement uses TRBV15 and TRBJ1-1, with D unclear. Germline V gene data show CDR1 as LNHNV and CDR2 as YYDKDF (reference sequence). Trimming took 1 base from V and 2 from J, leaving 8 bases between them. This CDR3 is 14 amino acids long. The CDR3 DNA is TGTGCCACCAGCAGAGGGAAAGGAAACACTGAAGCTTTCTTT. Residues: CATSRGKGNTEAFF.

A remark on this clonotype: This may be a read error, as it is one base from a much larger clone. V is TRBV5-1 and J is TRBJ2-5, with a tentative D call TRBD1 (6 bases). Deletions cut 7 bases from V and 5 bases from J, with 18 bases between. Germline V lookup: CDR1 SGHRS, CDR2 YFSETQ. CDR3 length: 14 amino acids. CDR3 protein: CASGQNGGHETQYF. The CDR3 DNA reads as TGCGCCAGCGGACAAAATGGGGGACATGAGACCCAGTACTTC.

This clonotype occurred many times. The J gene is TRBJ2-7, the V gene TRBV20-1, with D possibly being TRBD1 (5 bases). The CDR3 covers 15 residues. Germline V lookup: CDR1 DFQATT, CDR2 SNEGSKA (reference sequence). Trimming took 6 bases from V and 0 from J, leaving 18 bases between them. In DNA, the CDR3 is TGCAGTGCGCCCCCCCCGGAAAGGGGCTCCTACGAGCAGTACTTC. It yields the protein CSAPPPERGSYEQYF.

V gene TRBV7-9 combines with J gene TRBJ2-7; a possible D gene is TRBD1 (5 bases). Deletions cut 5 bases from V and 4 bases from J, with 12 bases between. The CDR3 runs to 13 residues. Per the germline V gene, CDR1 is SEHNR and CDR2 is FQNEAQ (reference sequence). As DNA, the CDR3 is TGTGCCAGCAGCCAAGGGGATCCTTACGAGCAGTACTTC. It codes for CASSQGDPYEQYF.

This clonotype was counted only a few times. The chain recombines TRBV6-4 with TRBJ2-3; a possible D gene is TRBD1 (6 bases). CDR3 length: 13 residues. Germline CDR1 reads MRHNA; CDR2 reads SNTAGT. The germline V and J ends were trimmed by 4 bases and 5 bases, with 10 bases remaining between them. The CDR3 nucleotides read TGTGCCAGCAGTGTGGGGGCCCAAGATACGCAGTATTTT. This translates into CASSVGAQDTQYF.

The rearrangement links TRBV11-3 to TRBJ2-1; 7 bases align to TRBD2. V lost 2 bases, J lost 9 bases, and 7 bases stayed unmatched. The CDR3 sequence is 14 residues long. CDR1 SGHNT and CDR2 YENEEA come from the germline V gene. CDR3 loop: CASSLFSGDGEQFF. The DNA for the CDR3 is TGTGCCAGCAGCTTATTCAGCGGGGATGGTGAGCAGTTCTTC.

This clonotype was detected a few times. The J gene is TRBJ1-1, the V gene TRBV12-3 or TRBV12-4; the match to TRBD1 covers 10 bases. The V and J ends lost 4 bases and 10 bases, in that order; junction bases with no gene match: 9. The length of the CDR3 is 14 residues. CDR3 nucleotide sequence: TGTGCCAGCAGTTCAACGCGACAGGGGGCCGGAGCTTTCTTT. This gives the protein CASSSTRQGAGAFF.

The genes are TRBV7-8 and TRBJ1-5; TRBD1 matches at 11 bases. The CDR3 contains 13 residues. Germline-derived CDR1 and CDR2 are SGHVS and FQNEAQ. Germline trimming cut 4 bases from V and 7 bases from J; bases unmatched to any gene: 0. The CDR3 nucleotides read TGTGCCAGCAGCTGGGACAGGGGGCAGCCCCAGCATTTT. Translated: CASSWDRGQPQHF. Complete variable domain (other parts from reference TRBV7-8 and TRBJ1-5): GAGVSQSPRYKVAKRGQDVALRCDPISGHVSLFWYQQALGQGPEFLTYFQNEAQLDKSGLPSDRFFAERPEGSVSTLKIQRTQQEDSAVYLCASSWDRGQPQHFGDGTRLSIL.

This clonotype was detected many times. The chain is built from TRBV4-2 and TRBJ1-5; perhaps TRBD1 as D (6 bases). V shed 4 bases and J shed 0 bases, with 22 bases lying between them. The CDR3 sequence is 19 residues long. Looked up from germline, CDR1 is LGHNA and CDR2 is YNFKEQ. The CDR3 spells CASSRESLTGLYSNQPQHF. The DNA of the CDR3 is TGTGCCAGCAGCCGCGAATCCCTGACAGGTTTGTATAGCAATCAGCCCCAGCATTTT.

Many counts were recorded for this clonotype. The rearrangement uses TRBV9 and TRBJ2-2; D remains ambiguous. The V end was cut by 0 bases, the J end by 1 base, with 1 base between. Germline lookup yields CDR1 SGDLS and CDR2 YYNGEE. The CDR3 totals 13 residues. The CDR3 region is CASSVGNTGELFF. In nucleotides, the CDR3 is TGTGCCAGCAGCGTAGGGAACACCGGGGAGCTGTTTTTT. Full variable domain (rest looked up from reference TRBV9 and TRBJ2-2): DSGVTQTPKHLITATGQRVTLRCSPRSGDLSVYWYQQSLDQGLQFLIQYYNGEERAKGNILERFSAQQFPDLHSELNLSSLELGDSALYFCASSVGNTGELFFGEGSRLTVL.

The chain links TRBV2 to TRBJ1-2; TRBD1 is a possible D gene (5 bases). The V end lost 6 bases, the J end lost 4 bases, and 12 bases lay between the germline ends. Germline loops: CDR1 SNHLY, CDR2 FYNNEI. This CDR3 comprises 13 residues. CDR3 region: CASRAMGGYGYTF. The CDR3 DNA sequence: TGTGCCAGCAGAGCCATGGGGGGCTATGGCTACACCTTC. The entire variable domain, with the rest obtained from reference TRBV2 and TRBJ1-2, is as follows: EPEVTQTPSHQVTQMGQEVILRCVPISNHLYFYWYRQILGQKVEFLVSFYNNEISEKSEIFDDQFSVERPDGSNFTLKIRSTKLEDSAMYFCASRAMGGYGYTFGSGTRLTVV.

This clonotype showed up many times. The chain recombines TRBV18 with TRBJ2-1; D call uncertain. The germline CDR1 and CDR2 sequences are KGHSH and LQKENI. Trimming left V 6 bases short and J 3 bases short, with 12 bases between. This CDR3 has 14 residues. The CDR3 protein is CASSLPNYYNEQFF. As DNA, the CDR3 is TGTGCCAGCTCGCTGCCTAATTACTACAATGAGCAGTTCTTC.

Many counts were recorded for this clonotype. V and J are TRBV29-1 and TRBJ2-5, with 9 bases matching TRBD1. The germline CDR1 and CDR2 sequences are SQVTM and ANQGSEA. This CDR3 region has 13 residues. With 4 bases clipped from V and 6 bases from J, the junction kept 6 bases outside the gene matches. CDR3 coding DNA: TGCAGCGTTGTCGACAGGGGGATGCAGACCCAGTACTTC. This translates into CSVVDRGMQTQYF. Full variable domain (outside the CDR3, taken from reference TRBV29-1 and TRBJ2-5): SAVISQKPSRDICQRGTSLTIQCQVDSQVTMMFWYRQQPGQSLTLIATANQGSEATYESGFVIDKFPISRPNLTFSTLTVSNMSPEDSSIYLCSVVDRGMQTQYFGPGTRLLVL.

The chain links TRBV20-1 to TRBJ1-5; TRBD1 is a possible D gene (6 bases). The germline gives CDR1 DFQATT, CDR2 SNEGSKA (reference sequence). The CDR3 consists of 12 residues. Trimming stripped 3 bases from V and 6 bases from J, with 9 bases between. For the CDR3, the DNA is TGCAGTGCTAGTACAGGGAGTCAGCCCCAGCATTTT. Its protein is CSASTGSQPQHF.

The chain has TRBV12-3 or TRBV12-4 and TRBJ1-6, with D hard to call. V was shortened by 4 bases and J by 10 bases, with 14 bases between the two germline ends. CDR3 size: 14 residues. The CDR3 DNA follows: TGTGCCAGCAGTTCCGAGGGAAGAAGCTCACCCCTCCACTTT. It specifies CASSSEGRSSPLHF.

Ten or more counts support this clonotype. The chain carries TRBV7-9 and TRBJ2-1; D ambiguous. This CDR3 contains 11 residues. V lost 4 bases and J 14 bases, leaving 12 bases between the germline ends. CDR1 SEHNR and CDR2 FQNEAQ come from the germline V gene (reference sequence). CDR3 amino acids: CASSSSESEFF. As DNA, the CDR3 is TGTGCCAGCAGCTCCTCAGAGTCGGAGTTCTTC.

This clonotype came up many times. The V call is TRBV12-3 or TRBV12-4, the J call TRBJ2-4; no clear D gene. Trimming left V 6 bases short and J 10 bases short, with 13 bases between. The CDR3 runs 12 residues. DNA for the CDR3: TGTGCCAGCAGCTTTCGGGCCGCTATTCAGTACTTC. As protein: CASSFRAAIQYF.

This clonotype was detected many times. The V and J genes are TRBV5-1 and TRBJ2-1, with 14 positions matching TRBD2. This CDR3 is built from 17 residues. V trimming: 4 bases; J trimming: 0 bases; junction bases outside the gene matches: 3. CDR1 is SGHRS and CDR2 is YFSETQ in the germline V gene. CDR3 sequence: CASSPGLAGVSYNEQFF. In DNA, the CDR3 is TGCGCCAGCAGCCCGGGACTAGCGGGGGTCTCCTACAATGAGCAGTTCTTC.